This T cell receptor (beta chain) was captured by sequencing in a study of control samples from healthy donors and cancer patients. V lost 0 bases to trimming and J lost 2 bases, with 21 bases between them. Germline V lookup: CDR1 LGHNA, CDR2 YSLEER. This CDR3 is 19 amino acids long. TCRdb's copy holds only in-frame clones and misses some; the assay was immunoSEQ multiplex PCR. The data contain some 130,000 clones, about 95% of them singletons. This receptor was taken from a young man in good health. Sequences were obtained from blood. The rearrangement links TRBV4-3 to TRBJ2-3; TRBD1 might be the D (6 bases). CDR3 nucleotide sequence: TGCGCCAGCAGCCAAGAGGCCGGGACACTCTCTACTCCCACAGATACGCAGTATTTT. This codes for CASSQEAGTLSTPTDTQYF.